This T cell receptor (beta chain) comes out of a study of blood T cell repertoires in COVID-19. Study-level background: Acute and convalescent COVID-19 samples came from the United States, Italy and Spain. T cells, B-cell-depleted T cells, or PBMCs provided the cDNA or gDNA that served as material.

Per the original methods: Cell counts per sample came from amplifying reference gene primers. Repertoires were generated with immunoSEQ multiplex PCR, while TCRdb's copy carries only in-frame clones and drops some. Clonal size and the V and J genes are those of that table, whereas D and trimming came from the DNA. The data show approximately 160,000 clones, about 82% seen once. The sample comprised peripheral blood. This receptor was identified in a man between 50 and 59 years old with active or convalescent COVID-19.

The CDR3 loop reads CASSDGNQPQHF. CDR3 in DNA: TGTGCCAGCAGTGACGGCAATCAGCCCCAGCATTTT. The chain links TRBV2 to TRBJ1-5; no firm D call. Germline V gene lookup returns CDR1 SNHLY and CDR2 FYNNEI. The CDR3 extends over 12 amino acids. V lost 3 bases and J lost 2, with 2 bases in between.